This TCR beta chain was captured by sequencing in a study of T cell clonotyping in hematopoietic cell transplantation. Assay used: immunoSEQ multiplex PCR; TCRdb lists only in-frame clones, some missing. Of 9,500 to 15,000 clones listed, 80% to 90% are singletons. This clone came up once. Its antigen is unidentified. Whole-study findings and limits: Without cell sorting, CD4 versus CD8 contributions remain unresolved.

Per the germline V gene, CDR1 is LGHNA and CDR2 is YNFKEQ. Trimming pared 1 base from V and 9 bases from J, leaving 19 bases between. The CDR3 loop spans 15 amino acids. The clonotype originates from a human donor who either received an allogeneic hematopoietic cell transplant for a myeloid malignancy or was a related donor (not recorded which). Some clones in this sample may be carry-over from other donors' samples. The V gene is TRBV4-2, the J gene TRBJ2-7; possible D gene TRBD1, 6 bases. The sample consisted of peripheral blood mononuclear cells. The CDR3, as DNA: TGTGCCAGCAGCCAAGCGTCCTTACAGGGAGAGGGGCAGTACTTC. It encodes CASSQASLQGEGQYF.